These 10 T cell receptor beta chains came from one sample sequenced in a study of T-cell reconstitution after alpha-beta-depleted transplantation in children. Unique molecular identifiers tagged the TCRbeta library. One entry per CDR3 protein results from TCRdb running MiXCR on the PCR reads. The sample yields 210,000 or so distinct CDR3 sequences, roughly a tenth seen once. The sequenced sample was PBMCs from the stem cell graft donor, obtained from the stem cell graft. Receptors originate from a human donor who donated a stem cell graft to a child with acute lymphoblastic leukemia.

Ten or more counts support this clonotype. The chain carries TRBV12-3 or TRBV12-4 and TRBJ1-4; 8 bases line up with TRBD1. This CDR3 is 15 amino acids long. Germline trimming cut 5 bases from V and 4 bases from J; bases unmatched to any gene: 6. CDR3 bases: TGTGCCAGCAGTCCCAGGGGGCGGGATAATGAAAAACTGTTTTTT. Protein sequence: CASSPRGRDNEKLFF.

The rearrangement uses TRBV27 and TRBJ2-1; possible D gene TRBD2, 6 bases. CDR3 length equals 14 residues. Germline values: CDR1 MNHEY, CDR2 SMNVEV (reference sequence). V lost 5 bases to trimming and J lost 3 bases, with 11 bases between them. The CDR3 loop reads CASSPGDFYNEQFF. CDR3 nucleotides: TGTGCCAGCAGTCCGGGGGACTTCTACAATGAGCAGTTCTTC.

The table lists this clonotype with many counts. The chain recombines TRBV7-2 with TRBJ2-5; no reliable D call. V was pared by 4 bases and J by 5 bases, with 11 bases between. The V gene's germline CDR1 is SGHTA and CDR2 FQGNSA. This CDR3 has 13 amino acids. The DNA of the CDR3 is TGTGCCAGCAGCTCCCGAGTGGGCGAGACCCAGTACTTC. Translating gives CASSSRVGETQYF.

This clonotype was observed many times. V is TRBV5-1 and J is TRBJ1-1; D not resolved. Germline CDR1 reads SGHRS; CDR2 reads YFSETQ. This CDR3 is built from 13 residues. V lost 0 bases to trimming and J lost 9 bases, with 12 bases between them. The CDR3 region has the DNA TGCGCCAGCAGCTTGGGGACGTTGAATAAAGCTTTCTTT. Residues: CASSLGTLNKAFF.

This clonotype was counted at least ten times. The chain combines TRBV24-1 with TRBJ2-1; TRBD2 aligns across 12 bases. CDR1 is KGHDR, CDR2 SFDVKD, per germline. V was pared by 8 bases and J by 3 bases, with 19 bases of the junction left unmatched. CDR3 size: 20 residues. CDR3 loop: CATTSFGLAGTHIGYNEQFF. In DNA, the CDR3 is TGTGCCACCACCTCTTTTGGACTAGCGGGGACCCACATTGGCTACAATGAGCAGTTCTTC.

With regard to this clonotype: With a much larger clone just one base away, this may be a read error. This rearrangement joins TRBV7-9 to TRBJ1-1; D might be TRBD1 (5 bases). CDR1 and CDR2 from the germline V gene are SEHNR and FQNEAQ (reference sequence). The CDR3 has 15 residues. The CDR3 nucleotides are TGTGCCAACAGCTTTGATCTGGGGACGAACACTGAAGCTTTCTTT. Amino acids: CANSFDLGTNTEAFF.

This sequence joins TRBV7-8 and TRBJ1-3; maybe TRBD1 (6 bases). Germline V CDR1 and CDR2: SGHVS, FQNEAQ. This CDR3 contains 19 residues. Trimming pared 1 base from V and 0 bases from J, leaving 19 bases between. The CDR3 nucleotides read TGTGCCAGCAGCTTAGGAGGGGGTTTCGGAGTTGGCTCTGGAAACACCATATATTTT. Residues: CASSLGGGFGVGSGNTIYF.

This clonotype was seen many times. This chain joins TRBV5-5 and TRBJ1-5; 8 bases align to TRBD1. V lost 3 bases, J lost 6 bases, and 5 bases stayed unmatched. The germline gives CDR1 SGHKS, CDR2 YYEKEE (reference sequence). CDR3 length equals 14 residues. Here the CDR3 reads CASSSDREGQPQHF. The CDR3 DNA sequence: TGTGCCAGCAGCTCGGACAGGGAAGGTCAGCCCCAGCATTTT.

This chain links TRBV6-5 with TRBJ1-2; possibly TRBD1 for D (6 bases). The CDR3 sequence is 12 residues long. Germline V gene sequence: CDR1 MNHEY, CDR2 SVGAGI. V was shortened by 7 bases and J by 6 bases, with 12 bases between the two germline ends. CDR3 residues: CASTKDRHGYTF. The CDR3 DNA is TGTGCCAGCACCAAGGACAGACATGGCTACACCTTC.

The chain is built from TRBV10-3 and TRBJ1-2, with a tentative D call TRBD1 (5 bases). V was shortened by 10 bases and J by 4 bases, with 16 bases between the two germline ends. The CDR3 sequence is 13 residues long. Germline V lookup: CDR1 ENHRY, CDR2 SYGVKD. CDR3 sequence reads: CATEGGDSYGYTF. CDR3 bases: TGTGCCACCGAGGGTGGGGACTCCTATGGCTACACCTTC.